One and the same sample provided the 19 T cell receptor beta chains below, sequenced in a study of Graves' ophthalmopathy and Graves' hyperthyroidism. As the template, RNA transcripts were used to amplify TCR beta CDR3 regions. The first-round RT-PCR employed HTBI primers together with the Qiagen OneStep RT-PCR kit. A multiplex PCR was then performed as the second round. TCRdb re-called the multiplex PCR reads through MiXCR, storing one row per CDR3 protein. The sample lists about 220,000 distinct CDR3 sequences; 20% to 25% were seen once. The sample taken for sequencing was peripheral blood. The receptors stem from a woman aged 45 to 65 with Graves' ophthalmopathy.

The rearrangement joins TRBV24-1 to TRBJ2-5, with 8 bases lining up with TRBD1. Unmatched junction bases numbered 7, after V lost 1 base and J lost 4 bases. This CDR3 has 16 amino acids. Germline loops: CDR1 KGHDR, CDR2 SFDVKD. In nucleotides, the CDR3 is TGTGCCACCAGTGATTTCGGACAGGGAAGGGGAGAGACCCAGTACTTC. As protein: CATSDFGQGRGETQYF.

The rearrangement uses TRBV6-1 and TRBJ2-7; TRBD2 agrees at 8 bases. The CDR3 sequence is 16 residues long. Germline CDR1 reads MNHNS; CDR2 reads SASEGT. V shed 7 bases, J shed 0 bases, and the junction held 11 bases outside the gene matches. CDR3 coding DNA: TGTGCCAGCACCCCACCCGGGCGGGGGGACTCCTACGAGCAGTACTTC. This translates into CASTPPGRGDSYEQYF.

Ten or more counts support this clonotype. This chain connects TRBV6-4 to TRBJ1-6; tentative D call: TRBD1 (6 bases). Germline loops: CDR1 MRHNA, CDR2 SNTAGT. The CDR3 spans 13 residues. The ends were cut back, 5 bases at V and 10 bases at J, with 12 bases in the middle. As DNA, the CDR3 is TGTGCCAGCAGTAGGACAGTTGACTCACCCCTCCACTTT. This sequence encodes CASSRTVDSPLHF.

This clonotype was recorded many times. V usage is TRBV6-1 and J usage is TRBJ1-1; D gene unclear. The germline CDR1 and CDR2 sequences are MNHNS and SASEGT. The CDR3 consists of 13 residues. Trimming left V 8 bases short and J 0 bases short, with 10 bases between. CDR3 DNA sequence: TGTGCCAGCGGAGTGAATATGAACACTGAAGCTTTCTTT. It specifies CASGVNMNTEAFF.

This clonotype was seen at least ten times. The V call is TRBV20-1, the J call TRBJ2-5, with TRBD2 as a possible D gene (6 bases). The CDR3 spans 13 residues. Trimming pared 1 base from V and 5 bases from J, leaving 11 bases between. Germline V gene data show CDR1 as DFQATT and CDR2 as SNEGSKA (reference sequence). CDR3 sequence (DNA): TGCAGTGCTAGAGTCGGGGGTCGCGAGACCCAGTACTTC. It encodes CSARVGGRETQYF.

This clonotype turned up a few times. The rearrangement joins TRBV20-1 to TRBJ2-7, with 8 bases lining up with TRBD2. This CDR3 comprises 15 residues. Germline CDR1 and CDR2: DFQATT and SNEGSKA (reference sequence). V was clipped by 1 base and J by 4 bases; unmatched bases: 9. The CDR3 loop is CSARGTGGRIYEQYF. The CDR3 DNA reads TGCAGTGCTAGAGGCACTGGCGGGAGGATATACGAGCAGTACTTC.

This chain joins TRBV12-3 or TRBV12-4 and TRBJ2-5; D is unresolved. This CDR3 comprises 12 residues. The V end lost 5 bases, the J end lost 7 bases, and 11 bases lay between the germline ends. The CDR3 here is CASSPEGRTQYF. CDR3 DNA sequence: TGTGCCAGCAGTCCAGAAGGCAGGACCCAGTACTTC.

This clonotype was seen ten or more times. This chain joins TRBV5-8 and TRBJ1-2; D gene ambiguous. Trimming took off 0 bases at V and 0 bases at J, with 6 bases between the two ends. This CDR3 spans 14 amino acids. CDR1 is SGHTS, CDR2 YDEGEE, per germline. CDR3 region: CASSLVRTNYGYTF. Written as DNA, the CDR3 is TGTGCCAGCAGCTTGGTCCGCACTAACTATGGCTACACCTTC.

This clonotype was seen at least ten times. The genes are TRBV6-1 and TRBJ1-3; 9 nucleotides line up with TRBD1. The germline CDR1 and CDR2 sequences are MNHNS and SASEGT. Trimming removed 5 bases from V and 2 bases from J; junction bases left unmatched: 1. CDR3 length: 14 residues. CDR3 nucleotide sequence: TGTGCCAGCAGTACAGGGGGCCCTGGAAACACCATATATTTT. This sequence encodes CASSTGGPGNTIYF.

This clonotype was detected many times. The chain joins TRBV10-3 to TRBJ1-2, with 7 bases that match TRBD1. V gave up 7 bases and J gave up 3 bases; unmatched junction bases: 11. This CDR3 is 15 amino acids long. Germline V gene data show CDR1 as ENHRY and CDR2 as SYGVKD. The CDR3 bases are TGTGCCATCACCCTTGACAGGGATGCTGACTATGGCTACACCTTC. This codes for CAITLDRDADYGYTF.

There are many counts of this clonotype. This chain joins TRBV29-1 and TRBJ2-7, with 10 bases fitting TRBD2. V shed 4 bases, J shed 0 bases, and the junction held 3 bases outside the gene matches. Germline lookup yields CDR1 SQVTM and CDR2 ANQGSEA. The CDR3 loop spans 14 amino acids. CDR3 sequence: CSVVSSGSSYEQYF. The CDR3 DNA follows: TGCAGCGTTGTTTCTAGCGGGAGCTCCTACGAGCAGTACTTC.

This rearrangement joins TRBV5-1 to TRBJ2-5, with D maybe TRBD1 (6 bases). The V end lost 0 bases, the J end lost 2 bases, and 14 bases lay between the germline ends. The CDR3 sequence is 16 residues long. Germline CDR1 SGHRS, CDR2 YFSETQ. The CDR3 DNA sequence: TGCGCCAGCAGCTTGGCAACAGGGAGTGGGCAAGAGACCCAGTACTTC. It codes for CASSLATGSGQETQYF.

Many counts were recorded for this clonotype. The CDR3 loop is CASSTREAGETQYF. The DNA of the CDR3 is TGTGCCAGCAGTACCAGGGAGGCCGGGGAGACCCAGTACTTC. The V call is TRBV6-5, the J call TRBJ2-5, with D maybe TRBD2 (6 bases). Germline loops: CDR1 MNHEY, CDR2 SVGAGI. V was pared by 5 bases and J by 5 bases, with 15 bases between. The CDR3 totals 14 residues.

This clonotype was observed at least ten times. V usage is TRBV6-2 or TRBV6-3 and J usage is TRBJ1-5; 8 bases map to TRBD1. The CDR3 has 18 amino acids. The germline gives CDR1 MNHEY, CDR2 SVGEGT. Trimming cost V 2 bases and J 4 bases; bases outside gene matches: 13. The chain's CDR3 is CASSYPNEDREINQPQHF. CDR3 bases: TGTGCCAGCAGTTACCCGAACGAGGACAGGGAGATTAATCAGCCCCAGCATTTT.

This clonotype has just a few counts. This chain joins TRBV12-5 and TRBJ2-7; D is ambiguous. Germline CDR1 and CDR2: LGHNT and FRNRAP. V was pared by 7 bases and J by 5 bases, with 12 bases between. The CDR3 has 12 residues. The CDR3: CASAGVVHEQYF. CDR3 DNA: TGTGCTAGTGCCGGAGTGGTCCACGAGCAGTACTTC.

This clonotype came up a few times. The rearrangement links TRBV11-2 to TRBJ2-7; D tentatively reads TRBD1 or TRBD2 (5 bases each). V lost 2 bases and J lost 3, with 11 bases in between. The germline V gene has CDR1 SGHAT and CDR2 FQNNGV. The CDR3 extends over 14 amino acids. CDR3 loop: CASSLRGNHYEQYF. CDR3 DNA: TGTGCCAGCAGCTTACGGGGCAACCACTACGAGCAGTACTTC.

The CDR3 here is CASSLWDGQGANQPQHF. CDR3 DNA sequence: TGTGCCAGCAGTTTATGGGACGGACAGGGGGCAAATCAGCCCCAGCATTTT. The V gene is TRBV28, the J gene TRBJ1-5, with 11 bases fitting TRBD1. CDR3 length: 17 amino acids. Germline CDR1 and CDR2: MDHEN and SYDVKM. V dropped 0 bases and J dropped 4; count of bases not matched to a gene: 5.

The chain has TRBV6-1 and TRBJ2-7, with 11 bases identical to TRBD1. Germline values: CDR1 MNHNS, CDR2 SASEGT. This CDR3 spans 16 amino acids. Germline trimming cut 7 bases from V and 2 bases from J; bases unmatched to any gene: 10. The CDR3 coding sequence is TGTGCCAGCAAGAGGGATCCGGGACAGGGGGCCTACGAGCAGTACTTC. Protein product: CASKRDPGQGAYEQYF.

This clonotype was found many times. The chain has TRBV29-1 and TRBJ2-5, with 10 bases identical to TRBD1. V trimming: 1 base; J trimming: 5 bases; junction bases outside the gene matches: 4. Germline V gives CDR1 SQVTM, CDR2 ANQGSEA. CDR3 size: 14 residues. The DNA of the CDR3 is TGCAGCGTTGAAGGACAGGGGGCGAAGGAGACCCAGTACTTC. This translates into CSVEGQGAKETQYF. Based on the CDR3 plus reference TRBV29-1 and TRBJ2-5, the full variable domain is SAVISQKPSRDICQRGTSLTIQCQVDSQVTMMFWYRQQPGQSLTLIATANQGSEATYESGFVIDKFPISRPNLTFSTLTVSNMSPEDSSIYLCSVEGQGAKETQYFGPGTRLLVL.